This T cell receptor beta chain was identified in a study of blood T cell repertoires in COVID-19. Germline V gene lookup returns CDR1 ENHRY and CDR2 SYGVKD. This CDR3 comprises 12 residues. V lost 2 bases to trimming and J lost 10 bases, with 9 bases between them. Libraries were prepared by immunoSEQ multiplex PCR; TCRdb keeps only in-frame clonotypes and omits some of them. This sample has around 95,000 clones, with around 85% found just once. The chain couples TRBV10-3 to TRBJ2-1; the D gene is possibly TRBD1 (6 bases). Sequenced sample: peripheral blood. The receptor was isolated from a man aged 50 to 60 with active or convalescent COVID-19. CDR3 in amino acids: CAISEQGREQFF. The CDR3 DNA follows: TGTGCCATCAGTGAGCAGGGGCGGGAGCAGTTCTTC.